This T cell receptor beta chain was sequenced during a study of cytomegalovirus exposure and HLA in healthy donors. Whole-study results and caveats: For most TCR beta V segments, an earlier analysis put the productive rate at about 87% or about 30% of the time.

With regard to this clone: Its matching antigen is unknown.

It was with 60 Vbeta and 13 Jbeta primers that the PCR ran. TCRdb's copy holds only in-frame clones and misses some; the assay was immunoSEQ multiplex PCR. The table records approximately 280,000 clones, about 90% of them present only once. The junction had 4 bases not matched to a gene; V was cut back by 5 bases and J by 5 bases. This CDR3 has 12 amino acids. Germline V gene lookup returns CDR1 SQVTM and CDR2 ANQGSEA. Donors consisted of healthy bone marrow donors. The chain combines TRBV29-1 with TRBJ2-7; 9 positions agree with TRBD1. This receptor was identified in a woman aged 18-29 years in good health and CMV-seronegative. Material: PBMCs. The CDR3 region is CSVRGQGNEQYF. CDR3 bases: TGCAGCGTTCGCGGACAGGGGAACGAGCAGTACTTC.